This is a list of T cell receptor beta chains from one sample in a study of T cells in Graves' hyperthyroidism and ophthalmopathy. TCRdb analysed the multiplex PCR reads with MiXCR anew, one entry per CDR3 protein. Of around 600,000 distinct CDR3 sequences listed, about 45% are singletons. The sequencing input was peripheral blood or thyroid tissue (not recorded which). The origin of the receptors is an adult man with Graves' disease, either hyperthyroidism or ophthalmopathy (not recorded which). Both conserved end residues are part of each CDR3. The D gene is left open where the match is weak. Clone size is shown for a subset of rows, as once, few, many or a class of expanded clone.

D gene	V gene	clone size	J gene	CDR3 DNA	CDR3 protein
-	TRBV25-1	-	TRBJ1-2	TGTGCCGCGACAGGCGCGAATGGCTACACCTTC	CAATGANGYTF
-	TRBV11-2	-	TRBJ1-1	TGTGCCAGCAGCTTCCCCGGGATCGGAGACACTGAAGCTTTCTTT	CASSFPGIGDTEAFF
TRBD1	TRBV2	few	TRBJ1-6	TGTGCCAGCAGCGCCCGGGACAGGGGGAGCTCCTATAATTCACCCCTCCACTTT	CASSARDRGSSYNSPLHF
TRBD1	TRBV7-9	-	TRBJ2-7	TGTGCCAGCAGCATCCCGGGACAGGGGATGTCCTACGAGCAGTACTTC	CASSIPGQGMSYEQYF
-	TRBV29-1	many	TRBJ1-2	TGCAGCGTTGAAGGGCGGAATAACTATGGCTACACCTTC	CSVEGRNNYGYTF
TRBD1	TRBV10-3	many	TRBJ1-6	TGTGCCATCGGACAGAACAGGGGATCACCCCTCCACTTT	CAIGQNRGSPLHF
-	TRBV29-1	many	TRBJ1-6	TGCAGCGTTGGGGCAACAGGGTCCAATTCACCCCTCCACTTT	CSVGATGSNSPLHF
-	TRBV24-1	-	TRBJ1-3	TGTGCCACCACCTGGGAGAACACCATATATTTT	CATTWENTIYF
-	TRBV7-9	few	TRBJ2-5	TGTGCCAGCGACTGGGGAGAGACCCAGTACTTC	CASDWGETQYF
-	TRBV7-9	-	TRBJ1-1	TGTGCCAGCAGCTTATTTCTTGGGGTTTCGAACACTGAAGCTTTCTTT	CASSLFLGVSNTEAFF
TRBD1	TRBV4-1	-	TRBJ1-4	TGCGCCAGCAGCCACCCCGGTAGGGACAGCGAAAAACTGTTTTTT	CASSHPGRDSEKLFF
-	TRBV15	many	TRBJ1-1	TGTGCCACCAGCAGAGATAACACTGAAGCTTTCTTT	CATSRDNTEAFF
-	TRBV7-2	-	TRBJ2-7	TGTGCCAGCAGCGTTAGAGGACATTCCTTCTACGAGCAGTACTTC	CASSVRGHSFYEQYF
-	TRBV6-1	-	TRBJ1-4	TGTGCCAGCAGTGAAGCGCGCAGGGTTGGGGAAAAACTGTTTTTT	CASSEARRVGEKLFF
TRBD2	TRBV6-1	once	TRBJ2-7	TGTGCCAGCAACCAACCCCGGACTAGCGGGGGCCGAAGATTTTACGAGCAGTACTTC	CASNQPRTSGGRRFYEQYF
TRBD1	TRBV5-1	-	TRBJ1-4	TGCGCCAGCAGCTTGGAGGGACAGCAGAATGAAAAACTGTTTTTT	CASSLEGQQNEKLFF
-	TRBV29-1	-	TRBJ1-4	TGCAGAGATCGGGGGGAGGATGAAAAACTGTTTTTT	CRDRGEDEKLFF
TRBD1	TRBV5-1	-	TRBJ1-1	TGCGCCAGCGGCCGGGACAGGGCCACTGAAGCTTTCTTT	CASGRDRATEAFF
-	TRBV7-9	few	TRBJ2-3	TGTGCCAGCAGCTCGGATACGCAGTATTTT	CASSSDTQYF
-	TRBV29-1	few	TRBJ1-1	TGCAGCGCCCCCTTAAAAGAAACTGAAGCTTTCTTT	CSAPLKETEAFF
-	TRBV7-8	-	TRBJ1-2	TGTGCCAGCAGCATAAGACAAGATAATAACTATGGCTACACCTTC	CASSIRQDNNYGYTF
-	TRBV20-1	-	TRBJ2-2	TGCAGTGCTGAGGTGCCTAGGCGGGACGGGGAGCTGTTTTTT	CSAEVPRRDGELFF
TRBD1	TRBV24-1	-	TRBJ2-5	TGTGCCACCAGTGATACGCGACAGGGGGCGAACTTCGTGTCGGAGACCCAGTACTTC	CATSDTRQGANFVSETQYF
TRBD1	TRBV10-3	-	TRBJ1-5	TGTGCCATCAGTGAAGGACAGGGGGCTACTCAGCCCCAGCATTTT	CAISEGQGATQPQHF
-	TRBV14	few	TRBJ1-6	TGTGCCAGCAGCCAAGATCTTAAGGGTTGGGGTTCACCCCTCCACTTT	CASSQDLKGWGSPLHF
TRBD1	TRBV19	-	TRBJ1-2	TGTGCCAGTAGTGACAGGGCGCTTACCTATGGCTACACCTTC	CASSDRALTYGYTF
-	TRBV20-1	-	TRBJ2-7	TGCAGTGCTAGTAAGGGAAATGGGTACGAGCAGTACTTC	CSASKGNGYEQYF